These 10 T cell receptor beta chains came from one sample sequenced in a study of vaccination and CD4 T cells after COVID-19. Scientists ran DNA taken from cultured CD4+ T cells through the Oncomine TCR Beta short-read assay for sequencing. TCRdb redid the calling of the PCR reads with MiXCR, one entry per CDR3 protein. The table records about 5,600 distinct CDR3 sequences, over 35% of them present only once. For these receptors, no antigen is known. As for treatment: roughly ten-day PBMC culture with coronavirus spike peptide pools or control peptides (ViraFEST assay). CD4+ T cells of the unexposed donor were collected before the COVID-19 pandemic (2011-2018). The sequenced sample was CD4+ T cells from blood, cultured in vitro. The receptors here all came from a human donor in good health.

V and J are TRBV7-9 and TRBJ1-6; no reliable D call. This CDR3 is 13 amino acids long. CDR1 and CDR2 from the germline V gene are SEHNR and FQNEAQ (reference sequence). V was cut by 7 bases and J by 6 bases, with 10 bases left in between. The CDR3, as DNA: TGTGCCAGCAAGCGGGATAGTAATTCACCCCTCCACTTT. It translates to CASKRDSNSPLHF.

The CDR3 nucleotides are TGTGCCAGCAGTTACAGGGGATCGAGGTCTTTCTTT. Translated: CASSYRGSRSFF. The chain has TRBV12-3 or TRBV12-4 and TRBJ1-1, with TRBD1 matching over 7 bases. CDR3 length equals 12 residues. Unmatched junction bases numbered 8, after V lost 4 bases and J lost 12 bases.

The chain employs TRBV19 and TRBJ2-3, with TRBD1 matching over 7 bases. CDR3 length: 14 residues. V shed 8 bases and J 2 bases; nucleotides not matched to a gene: 7. Germline CDR1 LNHDA, CDR2 SQIVND (reference sequence). The CDR3, as DNA: TGTGCCAGTTGGGGACAGACTCCCACAGATACGCAGTATTTT. As protein: CASWGQTPTDTQYF.

This clonotype was detected a few times. The chain uses TRBV20-1 and TRBJ1-1, with D unresolved. Trimming pared 3 bases from V and 1 base from J, leaving 6 bases between. CDR1 is DFQATT, CDR2 SNEGSKA, per germline (reference sequence). The CDR3 extends over 12 amino acids. The CDR3 bases are TGCAGTGCTAGTGTACCGAACACTGAAGCTTTCTTT. This encodes CSASVPNTEAFF.

The genes are TRBV6-4 and TRBJ2-6; D might be TRBD1 (5 bases). V lost 3 bases and J 0 bases, leaving 6 bases between the germline ends. This CDR3 comprises 15 residues. Looked up from germline, CDR1 is MRHNA and CDR2 is SNTAGT. CDR3 nucleotides: TGTGCCAGCAGTGAACAGGTCTCTGGGGCCAACGTCCTGACTTTC. It is translated as CASSEQVSGANVLTF.

The table lists this clonotype with a few counts. V and J are TRBV7-9 and TRBJ2-7; the D gene could be TRBD1 or TRBD2 (5 bases each). Deletions cut 5 bases from V and 3 bases from J, with 14 bases between. This CDR3 spans 14 amino acids. In germline, CDR1 is SEHNR, CDR2 FQNEAQ (reference sequence). CDR3 coding DNA: TGTGCCAGCAGCCCCCAGGGAGTAGGCTACGAGCAGTACTTC. Its translation: CASSPQGVGYEQYF.

V usage is TRBV2 and J usage is TRBJ1-1; no clear D. Germline CDR1 is SNHLY and CDR2 is FYNNEI. The CDR3 has 13 residues. The ends were cut back, 2 bases at V and 0 bases at J, with 4 bases in the middle. The CDR3: CASSENVNTEAFF. CDR3 nucleotides: TGTGCCAGCAGTGAAAACGTGAACACTGAAGCTTTCTTT.

The chain combines TRBV7-2 with TRBJ1-1, with TRBD1 matching over 7 bases. There are 15 residues in the CDR3. The junction had 4 bases not matched to a gene; V was cut back by 0 bases and J by 3 bases. The V gene's germline CDR1 is SGHTA and CDR2 FQGNSA. CDR3 loop: CASSLAGQRYTEAFF. DNA for the CDR3: TGTGCCAGCAGCTTAGCGGGACAGCGGTACACTGAAGCTTTCTTT.

J is TRBJ2-7 and V is TRBV5-4, with D possibly matching TRBD2 (6 bases). In germline, CDR1 is SGHNT, CDR2 YYREEE (reference sequence). The CDR3 is 16 residues long. V dropped 5 bases and J dropped 3 bases, with 21 bases sitting between them. The CDR3 loop reads CASRRHLGTSRYEQYF. CDR3 DNA: TGTGCCAGCAGAAGGCACCTCGGGACTTCCCGCTACGAGCAGTACTTC.

V and J are TRBV1 and TRBJ1-1. TRBV1 is classified as a pseudogene. The CDR3 is 16 residues long. This CDR3 is CTGSKDRSTTRGGAFF. CDR3 bases: TGCACCGGCAGCAAAGACAGATCCACAACACGGGGAGGAGCTTTCTTT.